These T cell receptor beta chains were read from a single sample in a study of T-cell memory formation after mild COVID-19. MiXCR, run by TCRdb on the 5' RACE reads, gives a single entry per CDR3 protein. Here the sample spans over 500,000 distinct CDR3 sequences, 17% being singletons. Sequences were obtained from PBMCs or a T cell subset sorted from them (not recorded which). The receptors were sampled from an adult woman who had mild COVID-19 (a few samples of this study predate the infection). Cell type and time point are not known. CDR3s include the opening cysteine and the closing phenylalanine or tryptophan. D genes are given only for firm matches. The listing skips clone size in some rows; elsewhere it reads once, few, many or a size class.

TRBV12-3/TRBV12-4	TRBJ1-6	16	TRBD1	-	CATTTGTGGWNSPLHF	TGTGCCACCACAACCGGGACAGGGGGTTGGAATTCACCCCTCCACTTT
TRBV6-2/TRBV6-3	TRBJ2-1	15	-	-	CASRRAQSSYNEQFF	TGTGCCAGCAGGAGAGCGCAGAGCTCCTACAATGAGCAGTTCTTC
TRBV29-1	TRBJ2-3	14	-	few	CSVSVRGSTDTQYF	TGCAGCGTTTCGGTACGGGGGAGCACAGATACGCAGTATTTT
TRBV20-1	TRBJ1-1	14	-	-	CSAKSGSGNTEAFF	TGCAGTGCAAAGTCAGGTTCAGGGAACACTGAAGCTTTCTTT
TRBV4-2	TRBJ1-1	15	-	-	CASSQIGLQLTEAFF	TGTGCCAGCAGCCAGATCGGCCTACAGTTGACTGAAGCTTTCTTT
TRBV30	TRBJ2-2	17	TRBD2	many	CAWSPTGLAGVSGELFF	TGTGCCTGGAGTCCAACGGGACTAGCGGGAGTCTCCGGGGAGCTGTTTTTT
TRBV12-3/TRBV12-4	TRBJ1-2	14	TRBD1	many	CASSLGRGRNGYTF	TGTGCCAGCAGCCTCGGCAGGGGGAGGAATGGCTACACCTTC
TRBV24-1	TRBJ2-5	16	-	-	CATSDWPQGSRETQYF	TGTGCCACCAGTGATTGGCCTCAGGGGTCAAGGGAGACCCAGTACTTC
TRBV27	TRBJ2-3	15	-	-	CASSLPRSGTDTQYF	TGTGCCAGCAGTTTACCCCGGAGCGGCACAGATACGCAGTATTTT
TRBV29-1	TRBJ2-7	13	-	few	CSVGTVRIYEQYF	TGCAGCGTTGGGACAGTTAGGATCTACGAGCAGTACTTC
TRBV7-8	TRBJ2-1	16	TRBD2	-	CASSFSGASSYNEQFF	TGTGCCAGCAGCTTCAGCGGGGCGAGCTCCTACAATGAGCAGTTCTTC
TRBV7-2	TRBJ1-1	17	-	few	CASRPTNSLTGYTEAFF	TGTGCCAGCAGGCCAACGAACTCACTGACGGGGTACACTGAAGCTTTCTTT
TRBV7-8	TRBJ2-4	14	-	-	CASSSRGAKNIQYF	TGTGCCAGCAGCTCCAGGGGAGCCAAAAACATTCAGTACTTC
TRBV10-3	TRBJ2-1	12	-	-	CATQTLYNEQFF	TGTGCCACACAGACCCTCTACAATGAGCAGTTCTTC
TRBV25-1	TRBJ2-5	12	-	few	CAIEGGQETQYF	TGTGCCATCGAGGGAGGACAAGAGACCCAGTACTTC
TRBV4-1	TRBJ2-7	17	-	few	CASSQEGSGGNSYEQYF	TGCGCCAGCAGCCAAGAAGGTTCTGGTGGAAATTCCTACGAGCAGTACTTC
TRBV6-5	TRBJ1-1	15	-	once	CASSYSLSGTSEAFF	TGTGCCAGCAGTTACAGTCTATCGGGAACCAGTGAAGCTTTCTTT
TRBV24-1	TRBJ2-2	15	TRBD2	many	CATARGETYTGELFF	TGTGCCACGGCCCGGGGGGAGACTTACACCGGGGAGCTGTTTTTT
TRBV12-3/TRBV12-4	TRBJ2-7	13	-	-	CASSLSVPYEQYF	TGTGCCAGCAGTTTGAGTGTACCCTACGAGCAGTACTTC
TRBV29-1	TRBJ2-7	14	-	-	CSVERVQGAYEQYF	TGCAGCGTTGAAAGGGTGCAGGGCGCGTACGAGCAGTACTTC
TRBV5-6	TRBJ1-5	13	-	-	CASSFMPWQPQHF	TGTGCCAGCAGCTTCATGCCGTGGCAGCCCCAGCATTTT
TRBV20-1	TRBJ2-7	14	TRBD1	-	CSASPGTGSTEQYF	TGCAGTGCTAGTCCCGGGACAGGGTCTACCGAGCAGTACTTC
TRBV20-1	TRBJ1-6	16	-	-	CSAHDRTHPNNSPLHF	TGCAGTGCTCACGACAGGACGCACCCCAATAATTCACCCCTCCACTTT
TRBV18	TRBJ2-3	18	-	many	CASSPPSFFDGSTDTQYF	TGTGCCAGCTCACCACCGTCCTTTTTCGACGGCAGCACAGATACGCAGTATTTT
TRBV5-1	TRBJ1-2	13	-	many	CASSLDRLYGYTF	TGCGCCAGCAGCTTGGACAGGCTGTATGGCTACACCTTC
TRBV15	TRBJ2-7	14	-	few	CATSRDQTRNEQYF	TGTGCCACCAGCAGAGACCAAACAAGGAACGAGCAGTACTTC
TRBV5-1	TRBJ2-7	12	-	-	CASSLSTVEQYF	TGCGCCAGCAGCTTGTCCACGGTCGAGCAGTACTTC
TRBV7-9	TRBJ2-4	12	TRBD2	few	CASSLAGGIQYF	TGTGCCAGCAGCTTAGCGGGGGGGATTCAGTACTTC
TRBV6-2/TRBV6-3	TRBJ2-3	18	TRBD1	-	CASSYSPRTGVRADTQYF	TGTGCCAGCAGTTACTCCCCTAGGACAGGGGTGCGGGCAGATACGCAGTATTTT
TRBV7-9	TRBJ2-1	16	TRBD2	many	CASRPLAGTSYNEQFF	TGTGCCAGCAGACCCTTAGCGGGAACGTCCTACAATGAGCAGTTCTTC
TRBV12-3/TRBV12-4	TRBJ2-1	14	TRBD2	many	CASSFGTRGYEQFF	TGTGCCAGCAGTTTCGGGACTAGAGGATATGAGCAGTTCTTC